Each of the 12 T cell receptor beta chains below was sequenced from the same sample in a study of cytomegalovirus exposure and HLA in healthy donors. Use of 60 Vbeta and 13 Jbeta primers characterized the PCR. Sequencing used immunoSEQ multiplex PCR; TCRdb keeps in-frame clones, though not all of them. The data contain about 160,000 clones, approximately 80% of them singletons. Sequencing input: PBMCs. All receptors come from a man younger than 45 in good health and CMV-seropositive.

The chain recombines TRBV9 with TRBJ2-3; 10 bases line up with TRBD2. This CDR3 region has 17 residues. The junction had 15 bases not matched to a gene; V was cut back by 4 bases and J by 7 bases. Per the germline V gene, CDR1 is SGDLS and CDR2 is YYNGEE. The CDR3 reads CASSPGVAGGSTHTQYF. The CDR3 nucleotides are TGTGCCAGCAGCCCGGGGGTAGCGGGGGGAAGCACCCATACGCAGTATTTT. The full variable domain, its missing parts supplied by reference TRBV9 and TRBJ2-3, is DSGVTQTPKHLITATGQRVTLRCSPRSGDLSVYWYQQSLDQGLQFLIQYYNGEERAKGNILERFSAQQFPDLHSELNLSSLELGDSALYFCASSPGVAGGSTHTQYFGPGTRLTVL.

Note on this clone: Distinct nucleotide sequences in the sample also encode this CDR3. The chain has TRBV7-6 and TRBJ2-5; D uncertain. Germline V lookup: CDR1 SGHVS, CDR2 FNYEAQ. This CDR3 has 12 amino acids. The V and J ends lost 2 bases and 4 bases respectively, with 5 bases between them. CDR3 nucleotides: TGTGCCAGCAGCTTATGGAGAGAGACCCAGTACTTC. It encodes CASSLWRETQYF.

A word on this clone: Additional DNA sequences in this sample encode the identical CDR3. The chain recombines TRBV5-6 with TRBJ1-1; D is undetermined. The CDR3 consists of 13 residues. CDR1 is SGHDT and CDR2 is YYEEEE in the germline V gene. The V end lost 4 bases, the J end lost 4 bases, and 11 bases lay between the germline ends. The CDR3 reads CASSREVGTEAFF. CDR3 sequence (DNA): TGTGCCAGCAGCAGGGAGGTGGGCACTGAAGCTTTCTTT. The full variable domain, rest sourced from reference TRBV5-6 and TRBJ1-1, is DAGVTQSPTHLIKTRGQQVTLRCSPKSGHDTVSWYQQALGQGPQFIFQYYEEEERQRGNFPDRFSGHQFPNYSSELNVNALLLGDSALYLCASSREVGTEAFFGQGTRLTVV.

The chain recombines TRBV5-6 with TRBJ2-5; D is uncertain. CDR3 length equals 12 residues. The germline CDR1 and CDR2 sequences are SGHDT and YYEEEE. Trimming took off 3 bases at V and 4 bases at J, with 7 bases between the two ends. CDR3 amino acids: CASSSRRETQYF. CDR3 nucleotides: TGTGCCAGCAGCTCTCGGAGAGAGACCCAGTACTTC.

The chain carries TRBV5-1 and TRBJ2-1, with D perhaps matching TRBD2 (6 bases). The germline V and J ends were trimmed by 4 bases and 7 bases, with 12 bases remaining between them. The germline CDR1 and CDR2 sequences are SGHRS and YFSETQ. The CDR3 runs 13 residues. The chain's CDR3 is CASSPSGGNEQFF. The DNA for the CDR3 is TGCGCCAGCAGCCCCAGTGGGGGGAATGAGCAGTTCTTC.

Concerning this clone itself: Sequence at one end of the junction differs from germline and may be a read error. This sequence joins TRBV27 and TRBJ2-2; D is perhaps TRBD1 (6 bases). CDR1 is MNHEY, CDR2 SMNVEV, per germline (reference sequence). The CDR3 length is 15 residues. The DNA of the CDR3 is TGTGCCAGCAGTTTATCTCAGGGGAACCCCGGGGAGCTGTTTTTT. Translating gives CASSLSQGNPGELFF.

The chain has TRBV16 and TRBJ1-1; the D is unclear. The CDR3 is made up of 13 amino acids. Germline-derived CDR1 and CDR2 are KGHSY and FQNENV. Trimming removed 0 bases at V and 1 base at J, with 3 bases between. The CDR3 protein is CASSQSRNTEAFF. DNA of the CDR3: TGTGCCAGCAGCCAATCGAGGAACACTGAAGCTTTCTTT. Complete variable domain (other parts from reference TRBV16 and TRBJ1-1): GEEVAQTPKHLVRGEGQKAKLYCAPIKGHSYVFWYQQVLKNEFKFLISFQNENVFDETGMPKERFSAKCLPNSPCSLEIQATKLEDSAVYFCASSQSRNTEAFFGQGTRLTVV.

V usage is TRBV30 and J usage is TRBJ2-1; 7 bases fit TRBD1. V shed 5 bases and J 0 bases; nucleotides not matched to a gene: 4. Germline V lookup: CDR1 GTSNPN, CDR2 SVGIG (reference sequence). This CDR3 region has 14 residues. The CDR3: CAWARGSSYNEQFF. CDR3 nucleotides: TGTGCCTGGGCCAGGGGGTCCTCCTACAATGAGCAGTTCTTC.

The chain links TRBV29-1 to TRBJ2-7, with TRBD1 matching over 10 bases. The CDR3 has 17 residues. Germline values: CDR1 SQVTM, CDR2 ANQGSEA. J gave up 6 bases and V 5 bases, and 19 bases lay outside the gene matches. The CDR3 DNA sequence: TGCAGCGTTACTACCGACAGGGGGCTAGTTGTAGGAGCCGAGCAGTACTTC. As protein: CSVTTDRGLVVGAEQYF.

The genes are TRBV4-1 and TRBJ2-7; D is unclear. The germline V gene has CDR1 MGHRA and CDR2 YSYEKL. The CDR3 consists of 11 residues. The V end lost 8 bases, the J end lost 1 base, and 6 bases lay between the germline ends. The CDR3 loop is CASGHSYEQYF. In DNA, the CDR3 is TGCGCCAGCGGGCATTCCTACGAGCAGTACTTC.

This clone turned up a few times. The chain couples TRBV5-1 to TRBJ1-2; no reliable D call. The V end lost 4 bases, the J end lost 6 bases, and 10 bases lay between the germline ends. Germline lookup yields CDR1 SGHRS and CDR2 YFSETQ. The CDR3 runs to 12 residues. CDR3 sequence reads: CASSLNADGYTF. CDR3 DNA: TGCGCCAGCAGCCTGAATGCGGATGGCTACACCTTC.

The genes are TRBV9 and TRBJ2-2, with D uncertain. Deletions cut 0 bases from V and 6 bases from J, with 9 bases between. Looked up from germline, CDR1 is SGDLS and CDR2 is YYNGEE. The CDR3 is 14 residues long. CDR3 sequence: CASSVAPAAGELFF. In DNA, the CDR3 is TGTGCCAGCAGCGTAGCCCCTGCGGCCGGGGAGCTGTTTTTT.